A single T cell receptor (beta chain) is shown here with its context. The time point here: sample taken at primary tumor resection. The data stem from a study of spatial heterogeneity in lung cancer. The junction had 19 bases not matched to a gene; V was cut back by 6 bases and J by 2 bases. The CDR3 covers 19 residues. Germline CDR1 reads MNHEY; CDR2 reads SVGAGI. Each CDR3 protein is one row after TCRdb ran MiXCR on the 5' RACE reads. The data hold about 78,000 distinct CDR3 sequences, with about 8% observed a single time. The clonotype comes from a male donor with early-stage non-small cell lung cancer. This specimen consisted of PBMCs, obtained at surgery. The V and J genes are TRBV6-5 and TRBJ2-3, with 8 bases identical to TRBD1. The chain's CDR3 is CASRSRGHRGARVTDTQYF. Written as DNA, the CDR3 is TGTGCCAGCAGATCCAGGGGGCACCGAGGGGCTAGGGTCACAGATACGCAGTATTTT.